These 14 T cell receptor beta chains originate from one sample sequenced in a study of radiotherapy plus CTLA-4 blockade in lung cancer. Assay used: immunoSEQ multiplex PCR; TCRdb lists only in-frame clones, some missing. The repertoire holds about 16,000 clones, with 72% as singletons. Sequencing used peripheral blood, obtained from a patient treated with radiotherapy plus ipilimumab. The receptor source for this set is a human donor with non-small cell lung cancer whose response to radiotherapy plus ipilimumab could not be evaluated.

The chain links TRBV27 to TRBJ2-3, with D possibly matching TRBD2 (6 bases). Trimming removed 3 bases from V and 2 bases from J, with 18 bases in between. The CDR3 consists of 17 residues. The V gene's germline CDR1 is MNHEY and CDR2 SMNVEV (reference sequence). The CDR3 DNA sequence: TGTGCCAGCAGTTTCTTGGCGTCGGGGGTCCTCACAGATACGCAGTATTTT. Amino acids: CASSFLASGVLTDTQYF.

The chain combines TRBV11-2 with TRBJ2-7; 9 bases map to TRBD1. CDR1 and CDR2 from the germline V gene are SGHAT and FQNNGV. The CDR3 length is 14 residues. J was trimmed by 6 bases and V by 5 bases; bases with no gene match: 8. The CDR3 protein is CASSAGTGFPEQYF. CDR3 DNA sequence: TGTGCCAGCAGCGCCGGGACAGGGTTTCCCGAGCAGTACTTC.

The CDR3 DNA sequence: TGTGCCAGCGGACGGACTAGCGGGAACTACGAGCAGTACTTC. Residues: CASGRTSGNYEQYF. J is TRBJ2-5 and V is TRBV5-8; 12 nucleotides line up with TRBD2. The J call is uncertain, as TRBJ2-7 better fits the DNA end. Germline CDR1 is SGHTS and CDR2 is YDEGEE. This CDR3 has 14 amino acids.

V gene TRBV2 combines with J gene TRBJ2-5, with a weak D call TRBD1 (5 bases). The CDR3 runs 15 residues. Trimming removed 1 base from V and 5 bases from J, with 14 bases in between. Germline CDR1 is SNHLY and CDR2 is FYNNEI. This CDR3 reads CASSEDGQAGETQYF. The DNA for the CDR3 is TGTGCCAGCAGTGAAGACGGGCAAGCAGGGGAGACCCAGTACTTC.

The J gene is TRBJ2-7, the V gene TRBV6-1; 7 bases match TRBD1. The length of the CDR3 is 15 residues. After removal of 3 bases from V and 4 bases from J, the junction contained 9 bases not matched to a gene. CDR1 is MNHNS, CDR2 SASEGT, per germline. Here the CDR3 reads CASSEGPGGSYEQYF. The CDR3 bases are TGTGCCAGCAGTGAGGGGCCAGGGGGTTCTTACGAGCAGTACTTC.

This clone was detected only once. V gene TRBV19 combines with J gene TRBJ2-1; 7 nucleotides align to TRBD1. The CDR3 has 14 amino acids. V shed 3 bases, J shed 6 bases, and the junction held 5 bases outside the gene matches. The germline gives CDR1 LNHDA, CDR2 SQIVND (reference sequence). This CDR3 reads CASSIMAGGNEQFF. Written as DNA, the CDR3 is TGTGCCAGTAGTATTATGGCAGGGGGCAATGAGCAGTTCTTC. The whole variable domain, filled in from reference TRBV19 and TRBJ2-1, reads DGGITQSPKYLFRKEGQNVTLSCEQNLNHDAMYWYRQDPGQGLRLIYYSQIVNDFQKGDIAEGYSVSREKKESFPLTVTSAQKNPTAFYLCASSIMAGGNEQFFGPGTRLTVL.

The gene calls are TRBV6-5 and TRBJ2-7; D gene uncertain. The CDR3 totals 13 residues. Looked up from germline, CDR1 is MNHEY and CDR2 is SVGAGI. V was trimmed by 6 bases and J by 0 bases, leaving 9 bases between them. The CDR3 coding sequence is TGTGCCAGCAGAAACAGTAACTCCTACGAGCAGTACTTC. Encoded protein: CASRNSNSYEQYF.

The CDR3 region is CAWSLLPGDSGANVLTF. As DNA, the CDR3 is TGTGCCTGGAGTCTCCTCCCAGGGGACTCTGGGGCCAACGTCCTGACTTTC. This chain links TRBV30 with TRBJ2-6; D is perhaps TRBD1 (6 bases). This CDR3 has 17 amino acids. CDR1 is GTSNPN, CDR2 SVGIG, per germline (reference sequence). The V gene lost 2 bases and the J gene lost 0 bases, with 14 bases spanning the gap.

The genes are TRBV2 and TRBJ2-1; tentative D call: TRBD2 (7 bases). V gave up 3 bases and J gave up 9 bases, with 15 bases separating them. This CDR3 is 14 amino acids long. Germline V gene sequence: CDR1 SNHLY, CDR2 FYNNEI. The CDR3 here is CASSERGLTGEQFF. The CDR3 DNA follows: TGTGCCAGCAGTGAGCGGGGGCTTACGGGTGAGCAGTTCTTC.

This clone was counted once. The rearrangement uses TRBV5-4 and TRBJ2-3; no firm D call. This CDR3 is built from 12 residues. The germline gives CDR1 SGHNT, CDR2 YYREEE (reference sequence). V lost 3 bases, J lost 2 bases, and 4 bases lay in between. CDR3 protein: CASSSNTDTQYF. The CDR3 DNA reads TGTGCCAGCAGCTCCAACACAGATACGCAGTATTTT.

The chain links TRBV5-1 to TRBJ1-1; tentative D call: TRBD1 (5 bases). The V end was cut by 5 bases, the J end by 4 bases, with 15 bases between. The CDR3 consists of 14 residues. Germline values: CDR1 SGHRS, CDR2 YFSETQ. The CDR3 DNA reads as TGCGCCAGCAGTCCAGGCGTCGGGGGCACTGAAGCTTTCTTT. It yields the protein CASSPGVGGTEAFF. Supplemented by reference TRBV5-1 and TRBJ1-1, the full variable domain reads KAGVTQTPRYLIKTRGQQVTLSCSPISGHRSVSWYQQTPGQGLQFLFEYFSETQRNKGNFPGRFSGRQFSNSRSEMNVSTLELGDSALYLCASSPGVGGTEAFFGQGTRLTVV.

The gene calls are TRBV27 and TRBJ2-1, with TRBD2 matching over 8 bases. CDR3 length: 14 amino acids. Germline values: CDR1 MNHEY, CDR2 SMNVEV (reference sequence). Trimming cost V 2 bases and J 9 bases; bases outside gene matches: 6. In DNA form, the CDR3 reads TGTGCCAGCAGTTTAACCCGCGGGGGGATTGAGCAGTTCTTC. Protein: CASSLTRGGIEQFF.

V and J are TRBV5-5 and TRBJ1-2; 12 bases fit TRBD1. J lost 6 bases, V lost 1 base, and 10 bases had no gene match. Germline assignment: CDR1 SGHKS and CDR2 YYEKEE (reference sequence). The CDR3 extends over 17 amino acids. CDR3 coding DNA: TGTGCCAGCAGCTTGCATACCGGGACAGGGGGCTCGAATGGCTACACCTTC. Translating it yields CASSLHTGTGGSNGYTF.

This clone was seen once. V and J are TRBV5-4 and TRBJ2-1; D may be TRBD2 (6 bases). Germline values: CDR1 SGHNT, CDR2 YYREEE (reference sequence). The CDR3 is made up of 15 amino acids. With 0 bases removed from V and 9 bases from J, the gap between germline ends came to 16 bases. The CDR3: CASSLERGLKAEQFF. The CDR3 region has the DNA TGTGCCAGCAGCTTGGAACGGGGGTTAAAGGCTGAGCAGTTCTTC.